The entry below gives a single T cell receptor (beta chain) sequence along with its context. The CDR3 is made up of 12 amino acids. The germline CDR1 and CDR2 sequences are SQVTM and ANQGSEA. J was trimmed by 8 bases and V by 6 bases; bases with no gene match: 8. These data are taken from a study of cytomegalovirus exposure and HLA in healthy donors. 13 Jbeta primers and 60 Vbeta primers were used for the PCR. Assay used: immunoSEQ multiplex PCR; TCRdb lists only in-frame clones, some missing. The data show under 200,000 clones, with 65% to 90% seen just once and around 2% held by the top ten. The source of this sequence is a human donor in good health. Sequenced: PBMCs. The gene calls are TRBV29-1 and TRBJ1-2; TRBD1 matches 8 bases. The CDR3 nucleotides are TGCAGCGTCCTAATGGACAGGGAAGGCTACACCTTC. Protein product: CSVLMDREGYTF.